Listed below are T cell receptor beta chains from one sample, sequenced in a study of OX40 agonist ivuxolimab in advanced cancers. The data were produced by immunoSEQ multiplex PCR, yet TCRdb's version contains in-frame clones alone and is incomplete. Seen here are tens of thousands of clones, just under 80% observed once, and the top ten hold 11%. The sequences come from CD4+ or CD8+ T cells sorted from blood, collected in a trial of the OX40 agonist ivuxolimab. These receptors all come from an adult with an advanced solid tumor such as melanoma, head and neck, liver or kidney cancer. The conserved cysteine and the conserved F or W are not part of the CDR3 here.

>TRBV6-5
ASSYGRTYEQY
>TRBV6-1
ASREGQGPLFYA
>TRBV19
ASSRWDANYGYT
>TRBV4-1
ASSQDTGGSTDTQY
>TRBV5-4
ASSLTGLADTQY
>TRBV19
ASRRQFYYGYT
>TRBV11-1
ASSPSSGGPAYEQY
>TRBV4-3
ASSRTPGQVTDEQF
>TRBV7-2
ASSLSDESYNSPLH
>TRBV11-1
ASSLSGYEAF
>TRBV6-5
ASSHGQGLNEQF
>TRBV9
ASSVVGAGTEAF
>TRBV25-1
ASSPGTSYGYT
>TRBV5-6
ASSLVGDYGYT
>TRBV6-5
ASSYGQGSYEQY
>TRBV27
ASSYLSPGQGYEQY
>TRBV7-2
ASSLEPSGGDTQY
>TRBV11-3
ASSLDWYQRTEAF
>TRBV19
ASSWQGGNNEQF
>TRBV5-5
ASSLVENNEQF
>TRBV5-6
ASSRSGGLGTDTQY
>TRBV18
ASSPVAGGYRGNEQF
>TRBV9
ASSVGDVNQPQH
>TRBV7-6
ASSLGLAGYYNEQF
>TRBV7-9
ASSFLGAEQF
>TRBV7-9
ASSLEGLSSGNTIY
>TRBV7-8
ASSSGAGLAGTDTQY
>TRBV6-1
ASSGGQTSSYNSPLH
>TRBV6-5
ASSRTSATYNEQF
>TRBV27
ASSFPANTGELF
>TRBV7-6
ASSAWTGGSEQY
>TRBV6-5
ASSGPTGKGHEQY
>TRBV12-5
ASGLGGIREQF
>TRBV4-3
ASSQESWTGTEAF
>TRBV5-6
ASSPRAGRPEKLF
>TRBV19
ASGWANTEAF
>TRBV29-1
SVETGTFWGEQF
>TRBV5-1
ASSLEGEYTEAF
>TRBV13
ASSLGQGKETQY
>TRBV2
ASSDWTSGYTGELF